The clone carrying this T cell receptor (beta chain) was picked up many times. Its cognate antigen is unknown. RNA transcripts provided the source from which TCR beta CDR3 regions were amplified. HTBI primers were the set used in a first-round RT-PCR of the TCR CDR3. In TCRdb, the multiplex PCR reads were re-called with MiXCR into one record per CDR3 protein. The data show under 450,000 distinct CDR3 sequences, about a sixth seen once. These data are taken from a study of T cells in Graves' hyperthyroidism and ophthalmopathy. Overall study context: Prior to any treatment, at the point of initial diagnosis, peripheral blood was collected. Study-level points and caveats: Classification by a 13 V-J model distinguished ophthalmopathy from stable hyperthyroidism.

The ends lost 6 bases at V and 7 bases at J; junction bases unmatched: 8. Per the germline V gene, CDR1 is LGHDT and CDR2 is YNNKEL (reference sequence). The CDR3 loop spans 15 amino acids. A lack of ophthalmopathy progression within 18 months defined stable Graves' hyperthyroidism. This sample holds PBMCs from 8.5 to 10 ml fresh peripheral blood. V is TRBV3-1 and J is TRBJ1-6; TRBD1 aligns across 8 bases. This clonotype originated in a woman aged 18-35 years with Graves' hyperthyroidism. Sequenced material: blood. The CDR3, as DNA: TGTGCCAGCAGAGCATCGGACAGGGACAATTCACCCCTCCACTTT. Its protein is CASRASDRDNSPLHF.